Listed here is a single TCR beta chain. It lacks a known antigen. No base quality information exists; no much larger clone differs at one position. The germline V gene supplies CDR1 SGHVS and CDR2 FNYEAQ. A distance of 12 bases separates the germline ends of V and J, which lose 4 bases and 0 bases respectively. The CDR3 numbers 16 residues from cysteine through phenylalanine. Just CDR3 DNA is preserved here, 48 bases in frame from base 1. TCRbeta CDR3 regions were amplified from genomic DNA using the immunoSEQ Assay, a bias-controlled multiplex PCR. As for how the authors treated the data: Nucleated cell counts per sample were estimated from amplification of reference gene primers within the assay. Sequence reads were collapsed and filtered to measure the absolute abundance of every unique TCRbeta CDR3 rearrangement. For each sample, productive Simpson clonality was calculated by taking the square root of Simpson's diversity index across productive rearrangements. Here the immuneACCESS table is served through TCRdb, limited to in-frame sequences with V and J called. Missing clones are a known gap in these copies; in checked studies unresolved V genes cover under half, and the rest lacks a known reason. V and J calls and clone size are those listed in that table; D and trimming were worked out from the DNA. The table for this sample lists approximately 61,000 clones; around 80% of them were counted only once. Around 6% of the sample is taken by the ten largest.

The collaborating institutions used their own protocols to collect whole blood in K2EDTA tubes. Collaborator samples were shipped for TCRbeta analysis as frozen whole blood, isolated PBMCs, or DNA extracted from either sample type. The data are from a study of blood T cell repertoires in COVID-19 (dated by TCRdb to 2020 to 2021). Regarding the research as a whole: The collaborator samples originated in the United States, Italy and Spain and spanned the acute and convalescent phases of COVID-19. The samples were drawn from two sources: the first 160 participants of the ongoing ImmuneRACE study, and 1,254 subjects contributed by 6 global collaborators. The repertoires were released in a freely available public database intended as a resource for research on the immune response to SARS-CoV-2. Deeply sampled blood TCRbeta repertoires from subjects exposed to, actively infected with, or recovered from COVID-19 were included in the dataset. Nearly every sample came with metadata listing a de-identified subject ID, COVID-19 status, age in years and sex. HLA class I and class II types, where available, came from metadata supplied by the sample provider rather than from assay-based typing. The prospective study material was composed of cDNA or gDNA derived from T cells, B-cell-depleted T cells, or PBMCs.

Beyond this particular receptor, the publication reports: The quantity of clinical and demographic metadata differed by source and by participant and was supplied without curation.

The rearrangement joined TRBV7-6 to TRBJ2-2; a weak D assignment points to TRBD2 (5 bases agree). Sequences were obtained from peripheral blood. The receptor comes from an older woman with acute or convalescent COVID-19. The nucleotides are TGTGCCAGCAGCTCGGGCGGGTCTCCGAACACCGGGGAGCTGTTTTTT. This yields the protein CASSSGGSPNTGELFF.